This T cell receptor beta chain was identified during a study of blood T cell repertoires in COVID-19 (dated by TCRdb to about 2020). About the study as a whole: Collaborator samples came from the United States, Italy and Spain and covered acute and convalescent phases of COVID-19. The material from the prospective study consisted of cDNA or gDNA derived from T cells, B-cell-depleted T cells, or PBMCs. A freely available public database, intended as a resource for researchers studying the immune response to SARS-CoV-2, is where the repertoires were released. Where available, HLA class I and class II types were taken from metadata supplied by the sample provider and were not determined by assay-based typing. The samples were drawn from the first 160 participants of the ongoing ImmuneRACE study and from some 1,300 subjects provided by 6 global collaborators. Deeply sampled blood TCRbeta repertoires from subjects exposed to, actively infected with, or recovered from COVID-19 were included in the dataset. The sample metadata nearly always contained a de-identified subject ID, COVID-19 status, age in years and sex.

Spanning cysteine to phenylalanine, the CDR3 consists of 17 amino acids. Only the CDR3 portion is preserved as DNA: 51 bases, with reading frame beginning at the first base. The junction shows trimming of 2 bases on V and 1 base on J, plus 14 bases between the germline ends. Per the germline V gene (reference sequence), WNHNN is the CDR1 and SYGVQD is the CDR2. As to this clone: This receptor's antigen is unknown. Per-base qualities were not stored, and no clone one base away is much larger.

TCRbeta CDR3 regions were amplified from genomic DNA by means of the immunoSEQ Assay, a bias-controlled multiplex PCR. In the original analysis: The number of nucleated cells in each sample was estimated from the amplification of reference gene primers within the assay. To quantify the absolute abundance of each unique TCRbeta CDR3 rearrangement, sequence reads were collapsed and filtered. For each sample, productive Simpson clonality was calculated as the square root of Simpson's diversity index across productive rearrangements. The immuneACCESS repertoire file appears here via TCRdb, limited to in-frame rearrangements. These files lack a portion of the clones; in checked studies, under half of the deficit traces to unresolved V genes, and the cause of the others is not known. From that table come the V and J calls and clone size; the DNA was used to work out D and trimming. The sample table shows about 350,000 clones, and roughly 87% are seen once. 0.9% to 1.2% of the sample lies in the top ten.

What the authors observed across the whole study: Clinical and demographic metadata were provided uncurated, with the amount varying by source and participant.

In the prospective study, participants were about 18 to 95 years old, resided in about two dozen geographic areas of the United States, and were enrolled through a virtual design. To assign participants to cohorts, the prospective study relied on clinical history that participants themselves reported in a screening survey and a study questionnaire. For ImmuneRACE Cohort 3, a participant was defined as recovered based on two consecutive negative NP/OP PCR tests, clearance by a healthcare professional, or resolution of symptoms. In the prospective study, whole blood, serum and a nasopharyngeal or oropharyngeal swab were collected from each participant by mobile phlebotomists. Over a roughly two-month period, participants in the prospective study had the option of providing additional blood draws and questionnaires. Before DNA extraction, prospective study blood samples were shipped either frozen or at room temperature.

Input material: PBMCs or T cells enriched from blood (not recorded which). This TCR was sampled from a woman younger than 45 who had recovered from COVID-19. The chain is made from TRBV10-1 and TRBJ2-2; tentative D gene TRBD2, with 6 bases matching. The CDR3 sequence is CASSELWPSENTGELFF. The DNA is as follows: TGCGCCAGCAGTGAGCTTTGGCCTAGCGAGAACACCGGGGAGCTGTTTTTT.